This T cell receptor beta chain is from a study of memory CD4+ T cells and cytomegalovirus serostatus. The sort gate was single viable CD3+CD4+CD8-CD45RO+ cells for memory CD4+ T cells. Serum IgG to CMV pp150, pp28, p38 and p52 defined serostatus. After thawing, CD4+ T cells were positively selected. V trimming: 4 bases; J trimming: 10 bases; junction bases outside the gene matches: 12. CDR3 length: 17 residues. CDR1 is SGHNT and CDR2 is YYREEE in the germline V gene (reference sequence). In the original analysis: After removing out-of-frame reads, 2 million to 2.5 million distinct TCRbeta sequences remained. The data were produced by immunoSEQ multiplex PCR, yet TCRdb's version contains in-frame clones alone and is incomplete. That table furnishes V, J and clone size, whereas the DNA furnished D and trimming. This sample has roughly 50,000 clones; about 77% occur once, and the top ten carry approximately 0.78%.

This TCR came from an adult in good health and CMV-seronegative. Sequenced: memory CD4+ T cells from blood. The chain couples TRBV5-4 to TRBJ2-1; 15 nucleotides agree with TRBD2. CDR3 nucleotide sequence: TGTGCCAGCAGCCCTTCCGGGACTAGCGGGAGGCTGGGGGAGCAGTTCTTC. It yields the protein CASSPSGTSGRLGEQFF.